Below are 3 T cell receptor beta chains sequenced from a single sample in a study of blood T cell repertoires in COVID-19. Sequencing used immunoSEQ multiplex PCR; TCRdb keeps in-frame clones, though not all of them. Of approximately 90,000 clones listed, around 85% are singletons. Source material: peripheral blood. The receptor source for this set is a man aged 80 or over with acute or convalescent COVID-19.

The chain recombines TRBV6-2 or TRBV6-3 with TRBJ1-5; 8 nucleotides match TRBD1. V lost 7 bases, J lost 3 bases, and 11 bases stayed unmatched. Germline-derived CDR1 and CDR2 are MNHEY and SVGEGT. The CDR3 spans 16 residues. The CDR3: CASTPKRTGNNQPQHF. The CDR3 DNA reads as TGTGCCAGCACCCCAAAACGGACAGGGAACAATCAGCCCCAGCATTTT.

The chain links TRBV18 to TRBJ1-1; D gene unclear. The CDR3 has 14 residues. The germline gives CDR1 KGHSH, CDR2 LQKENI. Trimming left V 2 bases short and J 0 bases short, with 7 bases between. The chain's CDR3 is CASSPKQMNTEAFF. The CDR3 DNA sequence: TGTGCCAGCTCACCAAAACAGATGAACACTGAAGCTTTCTTT.

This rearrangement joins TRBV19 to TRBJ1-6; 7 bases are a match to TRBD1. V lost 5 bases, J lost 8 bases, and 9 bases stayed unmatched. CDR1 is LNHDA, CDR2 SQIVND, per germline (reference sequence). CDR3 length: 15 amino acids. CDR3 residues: CASSSFGRGDSPLHF. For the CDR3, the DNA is TGTGCCAGTAGTTCATTCGGCAGGGGGGATTCACCCCTCCACTTT.